This TCR beta chain emerged from a study of OX40 agonist ivuxolimab in advanced cancers. Study in general: Patients receiving dose escalation had hepatocellular carcinoma, melanoma, renal cell or head and neck cancer. Partial responses, seen in three patients, involved one hepatocellular carcinoma and two cutaneous melanomas. Study-level findings and limits: The study found that CD8+ T cells averaged more expanded clones than CD4+.

TCRdb's table, derived via immunoSEQ multiplex PCR, lists solely in-frame clones and lacks some. Here the sample spans around 70,000 clones, 65% to 90% being singletons. The ends were cut back, 5 bases at V and 9 bases at J, with 18 bases in the middle. The germline V gene encodes CDR1 SGHAT and CDR2 FQNNGV. This CDR3 spans 14 amino acids. A few counts support this clone. The antigen is unknown. The sequencing used CD4+ or CD8+ T cells sorted from blood, collected in a trial of the OX40 agonist ivuxolimab. This TCR was sampled from an adult with an advanced solid tumor such as melanoma, head and neck, liver or kidney cancer. V gene TRBV11-2 combines with J gene TRBJ2-3; possible D gene TRBD2, 6 bases. In DNA form, the CDR3 reads TGTGCCAGCAGCCCCGGGACTCCTCGAGGCACGCAGTATTTT. It encodes CASSPGTPRGTQYF.